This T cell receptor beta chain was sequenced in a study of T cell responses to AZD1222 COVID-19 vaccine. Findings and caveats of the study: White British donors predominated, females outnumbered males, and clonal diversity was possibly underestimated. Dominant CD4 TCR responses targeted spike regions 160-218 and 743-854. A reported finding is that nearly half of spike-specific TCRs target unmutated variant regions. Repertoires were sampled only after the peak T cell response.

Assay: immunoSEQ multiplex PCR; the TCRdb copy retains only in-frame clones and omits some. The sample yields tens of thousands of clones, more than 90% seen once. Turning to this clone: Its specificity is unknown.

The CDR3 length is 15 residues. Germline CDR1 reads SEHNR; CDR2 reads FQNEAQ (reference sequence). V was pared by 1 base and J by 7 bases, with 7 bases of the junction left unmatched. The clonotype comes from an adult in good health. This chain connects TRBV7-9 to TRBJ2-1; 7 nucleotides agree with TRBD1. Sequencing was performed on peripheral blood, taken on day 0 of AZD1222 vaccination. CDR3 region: CASSLEDRVGNEQFF. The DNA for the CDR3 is TGTGCCAGCAGCTTAGAAGACAGGGTAGGGAATGAGCAGTTCTTC.